This T cell receptor (beta chain) originates from a study of blood T cell repertoires in COVID-19. The CDR3 covers 15 residues. The V gene lost 2 bases and the J gene lost 2 bases, with 12 bases spanning the gap. CDR1 is MNHNS, CDR2 SASEGT, per germline. This clone was observed once. Libraries were prepared by immunoSEQ multiplex PCR; TCRdb keeps only in-frame clonotypes and omits some of them. The table lists approximately 200,000 clones, approximately 80% of them singletons, with around 7.2% in the top ten. What was sequenced was peripheral blood. This sequence originates from a woman aged 45-59 years with acute or convalescent COVID-19. This rearrangement joins TRBV6-1 to TRBJ2-5; TRBD1 might be the D (6 bases). The CDR3 DNA reads TGTGCCAGCAGTGAATCCGGACAGAGACAAGAGACCCAGTACTTC. Protein product: CASSESGQRQETQYF.